This TCR beta chain appears in the sequencing data of a study of CD8 T cells in ankylosing spondylitis. TCRdb independently ran MiXCR on the 5' RACE reads; one entry per CDR3 protein. The table records around 230,000 distinct CDR3 sequences, around 7.8% of them present only once. This clonotype was seen more than once but under ten times. The CDR3 runs to 14 residues. Trimming shortened V by 4 bases and J by 7 bases, and 13 bases separated the two germline ends. Sequencing used blood, either unsorted or a sorted T cell fraction (not recorded which). This receptor was taken from a male donor with ankylosing spondylitis or in good health (not recorded which). The chain employs TRBV12-3 or TRBV12-4 and TRBJ1-4; no clear D. The CDR3 sequence is CASSWRQSGEKLFF. In DNA form, the CDR3 reads TGTGCCAGCAGTTGGCGGCAGTCTGGTGAAAAACTGTTTTTT.